These 10 T cell receptor beta chains were sequenced from one sample in a study of early T cells in non-severe SARS-CoV-2 infection. Each CDR3 protein is one row after TCRdb ran MiXCR on the 5' RACE reads. This repertoire shows tens of thousands of distinct CDR3 sequences, about 9.5% found once; its top ten account for 7.6%. The sequenced sample was whole blood, obtained at baseline. All receptors come from an adult who was a healthcare worker with PCR-confirmed SARS-CoV-2 infection or an uninfected control (not recorded which).

The V and J genes are TRBV4-3 and TRBJ2-7, with TRBD2 matching 9 bases. Trimming at V came to 4 bases and at J to 1 base, leaving 11 bases not matched to a gene. The CDR3 runs to 17 residues. Looked up from germline, CDR1 is LGHNA and CDR2 is YSLEER. The DNA of the CDR3 is TGCGCCAGCAGCCGTGCCTATGATGCGGGGGGGTCCTACGAGCAGTACTTC. This gives the protein CASSRAYDAGGSYEQYF.

This clonotype was seen at least ten times. The genes are TRBV21-1 and TRBJ2-3; the listed D gene, TRBD1, was not tested against the DNA. TRBV21-1 constitutes a pseudogene. The CDR3 length is 17 residues. The CDR3 sequence is CASSVGDRATSTDTQYF. As DNA, the CDR3 is TGTGCCAGCAGCGTAGGGGACAGGGCGACTAGCACAGATACGCAGTATTTT.

The gene calls are TRBV5-8 and TRBJ1-4; the match to TRBD1 covers 7 bases. The length of the CDR3 is 15 residues. Per germline, CDR1 SGHTS and CDR2 YDEGEE. The trim removed 5 bases at V and 8 bases at J, leaving 12 bases unmatched. CDR3 sequence reads: CASSPTKGAGEKLFF. As DNA, the CDR3 is TGTGCCAGCAGTCCCACGAAGGGGGCAGGGGAAAAACTGTTTTTT.

This clonotype has at least ten counts. CDR3 in DNA: TGTGCCAGCAGCGACACCAACCCCATGGCTTTCTTT. Its translation is CASSDTNPMAFF. The genes are TRBV25-1 and TRBJ1-1; D is unclear. V dropped 6 bases and J dropped 11 bases, with 16 bases sitting between them. The CDR3 is 12 amino acids. CDR1 and CDR2 from the germline V gene are MGHDK and SYGVNS.

This clonotype was recorded at least ten times. The CDR3 nucleotides are TGCGCCAGCAGCACCAGACAGGGGGTCAACACCGGGGAGCTGTTTTTT. This codes for CASSTRQGVNTGELFF. The chain uses TRBV5-1 and TRBJ2-2; 9 nucleotides agree with TRBD1. From germline, CDR1 is SGHRS and CDR2 YFSETQ. Trimming removed 4 bases from V and 2 bases from J; junction bases left unmatched: 6. The CDR3 sequence is 16 residues long.

This chain joins TRBV28 and TRBJ2-7; D call uncertain. CDR3 size: 13 residues. CDR1 is MDHEN and CDR2 is SYDVKM in the germline V gene. Deletions cut 3 bases from V and 5 bases from J, with 11 bases between. CDR3 amino acids: CASSFSGLDEQYF. The CDR3 nucleotides are TGTGCCAGCAGTTTTTCGGGCTTGGACGAGCAGTACTTC.

In its sample, this clonotype was seen many times. The genes are TRBV19 and TRBJ1-2; 8 bases agree with TRBD1. The CDR3 has 15 amino acids. V trimming: 5 bases; J trimming: 7 bases; junction bases outside the gene matches: 12. CDR1 and CDR2 (germline): LNHDA, SQIVND (reference sequence). This chain's CDR3 is CASSSPGQAKGGYTF. The DNA for the CDR3 is TGTGCCAGTAGTTCACCGGGACAGGCGAAAGGTGGCTACACCTTC. The complete variable domain, with remaining parts taken from reference TRBV19 and TRBJ1-2, reads DGGITQSPKYLFRKEGQNVTLSCEQNLNHDAMYWYRQDPGQGLRLIYYSQIVNDFQKGDIAEGYSVSREKKESFPLTVTSAQKNPTAFYLCASSSPGQAKGGYTFGSGTRLTVV.

About this clonotype itself: A much more abundant neighbour one base away suggests this may be a read error. The chain combines TRBV20-1 with TRBJ1-2; D gene unclear. The CDR3 runs to 11 residues. Trimming stripped 8 bases from V and 4 bases from J, with 11 bases between. Looked up from germline, CDR1 is DFQATT and CDR2 is SNEGSKA (reference sequence). The chain's CDR3 is CSPRASYGYTF. CDR3 nucleotide sequence: TGCAGTCCTCGGGCATCCTATGGCTACACCTTC.

The chain employs TRBV5-4 and TRBJ2-1; no firm D call. Germline V gene sequence: CDR1 SGHNT, CDR2 YYREEE (reference sequence). Trimming stripped 1 base from V and 6 bases from J, with 14 bases between. CDR3 length equals 15 residues. The CDR3 nucleotides are TGTGCCAGCAGCTTGAGGACCACCTACTTCAATGAGCAGTTCTTC. It yields the protein CASSLRTTYFNEQFF.

This chain links TRBV20-1 with TRBJ2-7, with 11 bases aligning to TRBD2. Trimming removed 1 base from V and 3 bases from J; junction bases left unmatched: 2. The germline CDR1 and CDR2 sequences are DFQATT and SNEGSKA (reference sequence). The CDR3 runs to 14 residues. The CDR3 is CSARGLAGSYEQYF. The CDR3 nucleotides read TGCAGTGCTAGAGGACTAGCGGGGAGCTACGAGCAGTACTTC.